This T cell receptor beta chain was profiled in a study of Graves' ophthalmopathy and Graves' hyperthyroidism. This clonotype was seen many times. Scientists amplified the TCR beta CDR3 regions from RNA transcripts. In the first round, RT-PCR was carried out with HTBI primers, and a multiplex PCR formed the second round. TCRdb fed the multiplex PCR reads into MiXCR, producing one record per CDR3 protein. In the table there are roughly 420,000 distinct CDR3 sequences, 20% to 25% of which are singletons. CDR1 and CDR2 (germline): LGHNA, YSLEER. The germline V and J ends were trimmed by 0 bases and 2 bases, with 8 bases remaining between them. CDR3 length: 14 amino acids.

The sequenced material came from peripheral blood. The receptor was derived from a young woman with stable Graves' hyperthyroidism. This chain connects TRBV4-3 to TRBJ2-7; tentative D call: TRBD2 (7 bases). This CDR3 reads CASSQEGGAYEQYF. In DNA, the CDR3 is TGCGCCAGCAGCCAAGAAGGGGGGGCCTACGAGCAGTACTTC.